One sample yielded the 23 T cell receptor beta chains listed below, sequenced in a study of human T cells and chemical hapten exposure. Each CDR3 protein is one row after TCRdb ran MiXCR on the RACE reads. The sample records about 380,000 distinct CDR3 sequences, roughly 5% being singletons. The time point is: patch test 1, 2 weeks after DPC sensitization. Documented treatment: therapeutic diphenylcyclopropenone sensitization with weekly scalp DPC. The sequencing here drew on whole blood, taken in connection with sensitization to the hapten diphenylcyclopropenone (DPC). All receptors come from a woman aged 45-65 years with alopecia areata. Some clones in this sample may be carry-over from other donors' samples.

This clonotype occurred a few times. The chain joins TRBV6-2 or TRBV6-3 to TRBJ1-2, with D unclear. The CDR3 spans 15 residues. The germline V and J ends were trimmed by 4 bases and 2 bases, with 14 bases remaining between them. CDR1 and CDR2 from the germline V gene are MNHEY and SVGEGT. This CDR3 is CASSSDSAANYGYTF. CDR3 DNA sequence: TGTGCCAGCAGTTCAGATTCAGCAGCGAACTATGGCTACACCTTC.

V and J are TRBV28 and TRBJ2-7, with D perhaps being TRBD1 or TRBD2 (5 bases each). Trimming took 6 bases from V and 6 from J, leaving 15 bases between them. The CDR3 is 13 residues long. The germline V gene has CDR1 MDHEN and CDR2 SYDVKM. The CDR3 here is CASREVGVGEQYF. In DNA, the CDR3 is TGTGCCAGCAGAGAGGTGGGGGTGGGCGAGCAGTACTTC. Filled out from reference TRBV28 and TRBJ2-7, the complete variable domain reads DVKVTQSSRYLVKRTGEKVFLECVQDMDHENMFWYRQDPGLGLRLIYFSYDVKMKEKGDIPEGYSVSREKKERFSLILESASTNQTSMYLCASREVGVGEQYFGPGTRLTVT.

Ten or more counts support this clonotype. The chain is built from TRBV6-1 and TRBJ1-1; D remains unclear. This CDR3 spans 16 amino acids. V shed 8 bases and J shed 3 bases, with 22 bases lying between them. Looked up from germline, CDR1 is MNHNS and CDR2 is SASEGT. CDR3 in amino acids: CASFPQAGVGDTEAFF. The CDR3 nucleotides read TGTGCCAGCTTCCCCCAGGCCGGGGTCGGAGACACTGAAGCTTTCTTT.

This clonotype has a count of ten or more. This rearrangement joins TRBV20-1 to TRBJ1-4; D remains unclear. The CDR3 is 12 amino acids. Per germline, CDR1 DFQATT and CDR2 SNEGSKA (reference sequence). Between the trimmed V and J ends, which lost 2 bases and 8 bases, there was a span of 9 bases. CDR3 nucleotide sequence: TGCAGTGCTAGACAGCTTGGGGAAAAACTGTTTTTT. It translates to CSARQLGEKLFF.

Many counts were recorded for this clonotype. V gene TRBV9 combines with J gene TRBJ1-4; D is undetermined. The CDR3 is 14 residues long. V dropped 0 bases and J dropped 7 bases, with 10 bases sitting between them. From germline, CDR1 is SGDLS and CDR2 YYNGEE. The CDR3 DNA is TGTGCCAGCAGCGTAGAGGTCAGAAGTGAAAAACTGTTTTTT. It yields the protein CASSVEVRSEKLFF.

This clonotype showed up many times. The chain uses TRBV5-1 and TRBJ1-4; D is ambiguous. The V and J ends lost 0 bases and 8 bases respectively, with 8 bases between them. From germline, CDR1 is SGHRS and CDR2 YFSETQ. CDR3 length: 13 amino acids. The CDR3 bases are TGCGCCAGCAGCTTGGGCGAGGGAGAAAAACTGTTTTTT. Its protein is CASSLGEGEKLFF.

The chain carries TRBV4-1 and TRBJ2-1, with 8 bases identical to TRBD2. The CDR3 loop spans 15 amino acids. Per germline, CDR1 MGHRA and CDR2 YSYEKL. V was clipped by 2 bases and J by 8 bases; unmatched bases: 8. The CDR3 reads CASSQWLREADEQFF. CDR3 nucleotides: TGCGCCAGCAGCCAATGGCTGCGGGAGGCGGATGAGCAGTTCTTC.

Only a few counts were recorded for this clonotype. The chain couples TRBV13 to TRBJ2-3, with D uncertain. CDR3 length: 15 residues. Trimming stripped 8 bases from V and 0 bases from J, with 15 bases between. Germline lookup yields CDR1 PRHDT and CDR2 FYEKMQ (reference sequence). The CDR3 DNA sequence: TGTGCCAGCGGCCTCGACTCCGTTAGCACAGATACGCAGTATTTT. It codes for CASGLDSVSTDTQYF.

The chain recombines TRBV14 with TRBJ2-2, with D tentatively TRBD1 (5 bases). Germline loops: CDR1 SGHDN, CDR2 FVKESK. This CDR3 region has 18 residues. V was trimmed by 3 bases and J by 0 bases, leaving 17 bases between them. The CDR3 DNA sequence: TGTGCCAGCAGCCATCGACAGAGTTCCATTTCGAACACCGGGGAGCTGTTTTTT. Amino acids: CASSHRQSSISNTGELFF.

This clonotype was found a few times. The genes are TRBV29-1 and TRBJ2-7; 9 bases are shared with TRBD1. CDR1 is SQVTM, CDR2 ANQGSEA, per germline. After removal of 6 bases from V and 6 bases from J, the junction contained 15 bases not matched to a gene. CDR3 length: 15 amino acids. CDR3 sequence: CSVITGGALVSEQYF. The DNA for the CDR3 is TGCAGCGTCATAACAGGGGGCGCGCTGGTGAGCGAGCAGTACTTC.

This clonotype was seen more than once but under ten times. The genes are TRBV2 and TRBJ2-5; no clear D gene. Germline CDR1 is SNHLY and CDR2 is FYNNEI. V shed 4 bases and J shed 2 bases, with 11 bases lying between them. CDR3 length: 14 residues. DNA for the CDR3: TGTGCCAGCAGTGGTTGGGGTCGACAAGAGACCCAGTACTTC. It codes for CASSGWGRQETQYF.

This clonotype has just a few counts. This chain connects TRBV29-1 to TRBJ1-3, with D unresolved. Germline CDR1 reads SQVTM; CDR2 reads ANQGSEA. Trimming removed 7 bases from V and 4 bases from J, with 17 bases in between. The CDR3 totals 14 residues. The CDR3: CSALGSSSGNTIYF. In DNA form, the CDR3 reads TGCAGCGCCCTGGGCAGTTCCTCCGGAAACACCATATATTTT.

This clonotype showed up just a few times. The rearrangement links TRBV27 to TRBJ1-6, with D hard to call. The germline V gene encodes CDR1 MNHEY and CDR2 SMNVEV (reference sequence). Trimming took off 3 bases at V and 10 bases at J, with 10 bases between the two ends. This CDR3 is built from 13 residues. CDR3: CASSFVGSSPLHF. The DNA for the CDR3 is TGTGCCAGCAGTTTCGTTGGGAGCTCACCCCTCCACTTT.

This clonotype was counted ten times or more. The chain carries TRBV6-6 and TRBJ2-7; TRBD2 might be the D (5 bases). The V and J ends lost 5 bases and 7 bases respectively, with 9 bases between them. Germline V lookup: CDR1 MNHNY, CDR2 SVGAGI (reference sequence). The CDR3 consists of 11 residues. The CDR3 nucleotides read TGTGCCAGCAGTCCCCCGGGGGAGCAGTACTTC. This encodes CASSPPGEQYF.

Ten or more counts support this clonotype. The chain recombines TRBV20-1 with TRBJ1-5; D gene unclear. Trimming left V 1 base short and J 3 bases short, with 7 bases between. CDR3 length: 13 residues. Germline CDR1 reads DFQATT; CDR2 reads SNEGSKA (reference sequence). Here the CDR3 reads CSARATNNQPQHF. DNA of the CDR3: TGCAGTGCTAGAGCCACCAACAATCAGCCCCAGCATTTT.

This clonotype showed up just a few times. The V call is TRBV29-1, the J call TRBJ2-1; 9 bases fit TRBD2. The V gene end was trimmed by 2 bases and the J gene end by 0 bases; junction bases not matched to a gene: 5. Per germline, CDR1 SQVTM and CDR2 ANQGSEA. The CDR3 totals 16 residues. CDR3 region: CSVEPASGTSYNEQFF. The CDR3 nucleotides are TGCAGCGTTGAACCGGCTAGCGGGACCTCCTACAATGAGCAGTTCTTC.

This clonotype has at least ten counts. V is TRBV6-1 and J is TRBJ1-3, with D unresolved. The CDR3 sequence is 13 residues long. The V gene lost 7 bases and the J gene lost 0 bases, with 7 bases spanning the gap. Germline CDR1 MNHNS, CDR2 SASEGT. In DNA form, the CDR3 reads TGTGCCAGCACCCTGAGCTCTGGAAACACCATATATTTT. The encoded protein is CASTLSSGNTIYF.

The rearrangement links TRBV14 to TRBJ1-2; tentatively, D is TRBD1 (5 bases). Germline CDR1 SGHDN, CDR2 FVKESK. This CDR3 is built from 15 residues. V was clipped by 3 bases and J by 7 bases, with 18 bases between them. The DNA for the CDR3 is TGTGCCAGCAGCCAGGGGCATTTTGGGCTCGTTGGCTACACCTTC. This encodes CASSQGHFGLVGYTF.

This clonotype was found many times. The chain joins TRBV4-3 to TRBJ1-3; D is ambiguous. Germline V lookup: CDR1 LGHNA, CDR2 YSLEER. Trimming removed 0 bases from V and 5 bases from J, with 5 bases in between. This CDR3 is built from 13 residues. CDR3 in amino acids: CASSQDVRNTIYF. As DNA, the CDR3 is TGCGCCAGCAGCCAAGATGTACGAAACACCATATATTTT.

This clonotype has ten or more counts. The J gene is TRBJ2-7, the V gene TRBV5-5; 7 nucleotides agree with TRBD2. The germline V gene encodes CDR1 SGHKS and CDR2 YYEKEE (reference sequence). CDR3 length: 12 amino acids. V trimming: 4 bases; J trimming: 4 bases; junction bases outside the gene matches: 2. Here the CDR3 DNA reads TGTGCCAGCAGCCGAGCGGGGTACGAGCAGTACTTC. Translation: CASSRAGYEQYF.

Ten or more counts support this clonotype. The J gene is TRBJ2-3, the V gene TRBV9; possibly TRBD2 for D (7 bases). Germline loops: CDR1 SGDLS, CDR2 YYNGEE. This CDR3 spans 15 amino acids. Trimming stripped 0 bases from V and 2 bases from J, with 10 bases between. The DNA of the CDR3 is TGTGCCAGCAGCGTAGGAGGGGGGGCCACAGATACGCAGTATTTT. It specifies CASSVGGGATDTQYF. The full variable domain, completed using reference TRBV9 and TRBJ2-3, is DSGVTQTPKHLITATGQRVTLRCSPRSGDLSVYWYQQSLDQGLQFLIQYYNGEERAKGNILERFSAQQFPDLHSELNLSSLELGDSALYFCASSVGGGATDTQYFGPGTRLTVL.

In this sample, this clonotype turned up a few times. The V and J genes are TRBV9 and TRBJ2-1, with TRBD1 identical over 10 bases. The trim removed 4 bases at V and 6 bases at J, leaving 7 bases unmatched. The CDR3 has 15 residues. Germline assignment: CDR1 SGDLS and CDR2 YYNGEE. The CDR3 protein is CASSLGTGVPNEQFF. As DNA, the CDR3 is TGTGCCAGCAGCCTGGGGACAGGGGTTCCCAATGAGCAGTTCTTC.

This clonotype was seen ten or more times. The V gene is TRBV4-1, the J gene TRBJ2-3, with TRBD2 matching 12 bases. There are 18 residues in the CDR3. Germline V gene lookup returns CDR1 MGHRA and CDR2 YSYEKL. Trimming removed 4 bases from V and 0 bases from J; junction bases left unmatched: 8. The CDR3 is CASSPGLAGILSTDTQYF. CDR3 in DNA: TGCGCCAGCAGCCCCGGACTAGCGGGGATACTTAGCACAGATACGCAGTATTTT.